The 24 T cell receptor beta chains below were found in one sample sequenced in a study of TIL therapy for anti-PD-1-resistant metastatic lung cancer. The immunoSEQ assay was v3. Sequencing was performed with immunoSEQ multiplex PCR; in TCRdb, only in-frame clones are kept and a portion is missing. Found here are 30,000 to 45,000 clones, 73% of them singletons; the top ten hold about 6%. Time point defined: pre-treatment sample, taken before nivolumab and TIL therapy. Sequences were derived from blood, sampled at baseline. Source of these receptors: a person between 25 and 80 years old with non-small cell lung cancer.

The chain combines TRBV5-4 with TRBJ2-4; D unclear. The germline CDR1 and CDR2 sequences are SGHNT and YYREEE (reference sequence). This CDR3 spans 14 amino acids. The germline V and J ends were trimmed by 1 base and 6 bases, with 11 bases remaining between them. This chain's CDR3 is CASSLYSAPNIQYF. CDR3 bases: TGTGCCAGCAGCTTGTACAGTGCCCCAAACATTCAGTACTTC.

The chain recombines TRBV27 with TRBJ2-1; TRBD2 aligns across 14 bases. Losses at the gene ends were 6 bases for V and 8 bases for J; bases not matched to a gene: 6. Germline CDR1 MNHEY, CDR2 SMNVEV (reference sequence). This CDR3 is built from 15 residues. CDR3 residues: CASRRLAGGLDEQFF. DNA of the CDR3: TGTGCCAGCAGAAGACTAGCGGGAGGGTTGGATGAGCAGTTCTTC.

This clone was observed a single time. The rearrangement joins TRBV28 to TRBJ1-2; D is unresolved. V dropped 2 bases and J dropped 2 bases, with 9 bases sitting between them. This CDR3 is built from 14 residues. Per germline, CDR1 MDHEN and CDR2 SYDVKM. CDR3 sequence reads: CASSLPGRNYGYTF. CDR3 sequence (DNA): TGTGCCAGCAGTTTACCTGGGAGGAACTATGGCTACACCTTC.

This clone is a singleton in its sample. CDR3 DNA: TGTGCCAGCGGCCGGAGCACAGATACGCAGTATTTT. Residues: CASGRSTDTQYF. The genes are TRBV9 and TRBJ2-3; the D is unclear. Germline loops: CDR1 SGDLS, CDR2 YYNGEE. V lost 7 bases and J 0 bases, leaving 6 bases between the germline ends. The CDR3 loop spans 12 amino acids. Full variable domain (missing parts from reference TRBV9 and TRBJ2-3): DSGVTQTPKHLITATGQRVTLRCSPRSGDLSVYWYQQSLDQGLQFLIQYYNGEERAKGNILERFSAQQFPDLHSELNLSSLELGDSALYFCASGRSTDTQYFGPGTRLTVL.

The rearrangement joins TRBV5-6 to TRBJ1-2, with D maybe TRBD1 (5 bases). The length of the CDR3 is 13 residues. V was shortened by 1 base and J by 8 bases, with 12 bases between the two germline ends. Germline loops: CDR1 SGHDT, CDR2 YYEEEE. CDR3 nucleotides: TGTGCCAGCAGCTTGCGAGGGGCGCAGGGCTACACCTTC. Translating it yields CASSLRGAQGYTF.

The chain couples TRBV7-8 to TRBJ2-3; D gene uncertain. The CDR3 loop spans 12 amino acids. CDR1 is SGHVS, CDR2 FQNEAQ, per germline. Trimming shortened V by 2 bases and J by 4 bases, and 4 bases separated the two germline ends. The CDR3 is CASSLTADTQYF. CDR3 DNA sequence: TGTGCCAGCAGCTTAACTGCAGATACGCAGTATTTT. The whole variable domain, filled in from reference TRBV7-8 and TRBJ2-3, reads GAGVSQSPRYKVAKRGQDVALRCDPISGHVSLFWYQQALGQGPEFLTYFQNEAQLDKSGLPSDRFFAERPEGSVSTLKIQRTQQEDSAVYLCASSLTADTQYFGPGTRLTVL.

This clone was seen a single time. This chain uses TRBV4-1 with TRBJ2-5; D assignment may be TRBD1 or TRBD2 (6 bases each). Trimming cost V 4 bases and J 5 bases, with 11 bases left between them. Germline V gene sequence: CDR1 MGHRA, CDR2 YSYEKL. The CDR3 has 13 residues. This CDR3 reads CASSRGGQETQYF. CDR3 bases: TGCGCCAGCAGCCGTGGGGGGCAGGAGACCCAGTACTTC.

In the case of this clone: The sample carries other DNA sequences with the same CDR3. This chain's CDR3 is CASSIDLAYRTPEQFF. CDR3 sequence (DNA): TGTGCCAGTAGTATAGATCTAGCATACCGCACACCCGAACAGTTCTTC. The chain recombines TRBV19 with TRBJ2-1, with D perhaps TRBD2 (5 bases). The CDR3 is made up of 16 amino acids. Germline lookup yields CDR1 LNHDA and CDR2 SQIVND (reference sequence). The germline V and J ends were trimmed by 0 bases and 13 bases, with 22 bases remaining between them.

This chain connects TRBV4-2 to TRBJ2-5; 13 nucleotides match TRBD2. In germline, CDR1 is LGHNA, CDR2 YNFKEQ. CDR3 length equals 16 residues. The V gene end was trimmed by 3 bases and the J gene end by 5 bases; junction bases not matched to a gene: 6. The CDR3 here is CASSHGTSGERETQYF. DNA for the CDR3: TGTGCCAGCAGCCACGGGACTAGCGGGGAGAGGGAGACCCAGTACTTC.

With respect to this clone: This specimen includes other DNA sequences encoding the same CDR3. The chain is built from TRBV6-7 and TRBJ2-1, with 8 bases that match TRBD2. TRBV6-7 is an ORF, with its function uncertain. CDR3 size: 20 residues. With V trimmed by 5 bases and J by 4 bases, 22 bases remained unmatched. The CDR3 reads CASSPLDLGLAGRQYNEQFF. The CDR3, as DNA: TGTGCCAGCAGTCCTCTAGACTTGGGCCTAGCGGGTCGGCAGTACAATGAGCAGTTCTTC.

The genes are TRBV5-8 and TRBJ1-2; D is possibly TRBD1 (5 bases). Germline CDR1 and CDR2: SGHTS and YDEGEE. Trimming cost V 6 bases and J 2 bases, with 17 bases left between them. The CDR3 has 15 residues. Here the CDR3 reads CASTKGAERNYGYTF. The CDR3 DNA follows: TGTGCCAGCACCAAAGGGGCGGAGAGGAACTATGGCTACACCTTC.

V is TRBV4-3 and J is TRBJ2-2, with D unclear. The CDR3 consists of 14 residues. CDR1 is LGHNA, CDR2 YSLEER, per germline. Trimming cost V 1 base and J 4 bases, with 7 bases left between them. CDR3 nucleotides: TGCGCCAGCAGCCAAGTTAGGGTCACCGGGGAGCTGTTTTTT. This sequence encodes CASSQVRVTGELFF.

The rearrangement joins TRBV30 to TRBJ2-4; 8 nucleotides line up with TRBD2. The junction had 5 bases not matched to a gene; V was cut back by 3 bases and J by 13 bases. CDR3 length equals 11 residues. Germline V gene sequence: CDR1 GTSNPN, CDR2 SVGIG (reference sequence). The CDR3 region has the DNA TGTGCCTGGAGAAGCGGGAGACCCCAGTACTTC. It translates to CAWRSGRPQYF. Filled out from reference TRBV30 and TRBJ2-4, the complete variable domain reads SQTIHQWPATLVQPVGSPLSLECTVEGTSNPNLYWYRQAAGRGLQLLFYSVGIGQISSEVPQNLSASRPQDRQFILSSKKLLLSDSGFYLCAWRSGRPQYFGAGTRLSVL.

The V gene is TRBV6-1, the J gene TRBJ2-3; the match to TRBD2 covers 14 bases. Trimming removed 8 bases from V and 2 bases from J; junction bases left unmatched: 3. Germline-derived CDR1 and CDR2 are MNHNS and SASEGT. The CDR3 extends over 15 amino acids. The CDR3 here is CASPGLAGVTDTQYF. As DNA, the CDR3 is TGTGCCAGCCCGGGACTAGCGGGAGTCACAGATACGCAGTATTTT.

The chain combines TRBV19 with TRBJ2-3, with 9 bases aligning to TRBD1. Germline CDR1 and CDR2: LNHDA and SQIVND (reference sequence). After removal of 6 bases from V and 6 bases from J, the junction contained 4 bases not matched to a gene. The CDR3 covers 13 residues. The CDR3 bases are TGTGCCAGTAGGAGGGACAGGGAGGATACGCAGTATTTT. This translates into CASRRDREDTQYF.

The chain has TRBV5-5 and TRBJ1-2; perhaps TRBD1 as D (6 bases). The CDR3 runs to 14 residues. Germline CDR1 reads SGHKS; CDR2 reads YYEKEE (reference sequence). V dropped 0 bases and J dropped 6 bases, with 12 bases sitting between them. CDR3 protein: CASSLEWGADGYTF. The CDR3 nucleotides are TGTGCCAGCAGCTTGGAATGGGGGGCTGATGGCTACACCTTC.

The V gene is TRBV5-4, the J gene TRBJ2-5; D not resolved. V was shortened by 4 bases and J by 3 bases, with 4 bases between the two germline ends. This CDR3 region has 11 residues. The germline V gene encodes CDR1 SGHNT and CDR2 YYREEE (reference sequence). The CDR3 DNA sequence: TGTGCCAGCAGCCGAGAAGAGACCCAGTACTTC. This sequence encodes CASSREETQYF. The complete variable domain, with remaining parts taken from reference TRBV5-4 and TRBJ2-5, reads ETGVTQSPTHLIKTRGQQVTLRCSSQSGHNTVSWYQQALGQGPQFIFQYYREEENGRGNFPPRFSGLQFPNYSSELNVNALELDDSALYLCASSREETQYFGPGTRLLVL.

This clone has more than one count but fewer than ten. The V call is TRBV28, the J call TRBJ1-5; weak D call: TRBD1 (5 bases). The germline V gene encodes CDR1 MDHEN and CDR2 SYDVKM. The CDR3 sequence is 15 residues long. V lost 6 bases and J 1 base, leaving 13 bases between the germline ends. In nucleotides, the CDR3 is TGTGCCAGCAGCCGGTCCGGGGCAAGCAATCAGCCCCAGCATTTT. It codes for CASSRSGASNQPQHF.

The chain links TRBV7-9 to TRBJ1-6; 10 bases line up with TRBD1. Germline lookup yields CDR1 SEHNR and CDR2 FQNEAQ (reference sequence). CDR3 length equals 17 residues. Trimming at V came to 1 base and at J to 7 bases, leaving 7 bases not matched to a gene. The CDR3, as DNA: TGTGCCAGCAGCTTAGGTCGACCGGGACAGGGGAATTCACCCCTCCACTTT. Translation gives CASSLGRPGQGNSPLHF.

The chain recombines TRBV19 with TRBJ2-7, with D unresolved. The CDR3 covers 13 residues. Germline V gene data show CDR1 as LNHDA and CDR2 as SQIVND (reference sequence). V lost 6 bases and J 0 bases, leaving 9 bases between the germline ends. CDR3 in DNA: TGTGCCAGTAGAGGGCCTATCTCCTACGAGCAGTACTTC. This sequence encodes CASRGPISYEQYF.

V is TRBV29-1 and J is TRBJ2-2, with TRBD1 as a possible D gene (6 bases). This CDR3 region has 14 residues. V lost 6 bases to trimming and J lost 4 bases, with 15 bases between them. Germline V gives CDR1 SQVTM, CDR2 ANQGSEA. The CDR3 sequence: CSVARGSPTGELFF. CDR3 sequence (DNA): TGCAGCGTCGCAAGGGGGTCCCCCACCGGGGAGCTGTTTTTT.

The V gene is TRBV28, the J gene TRBJ2-3, with 8 bases that match TRBD1. The V segment lost 2 bases and the J segment 3 bases; nucleotides outside the gene matches: 4. The CDR3 is made up of 15 amino acids. CDR1 is MDHEN, CDR2 SYDVKM, per germline. This chain's CDR3 is CASSLQGARTDTQYF. The CDR3 DNA follows: TGTGCCAGCAGTTTACAGGGGGCAAGAACAGATACGCAGTATTTT.

V usage is TRBV19 and J usage is TRBJ1-1; D uncertain. The V end lost 0 bases, the J end lost 1 base, and 9 bases lay between the germline ends. CDR3 length: 15 residues. Germline loops: CDR1 LNHDA, CDR2 SQIVND (reference sequence). CDR3: CASSIDSGRNTEAFF. The DNA for the CDR3 is TGTGCCAGTAGTATAGATTCAGGACGGAACACTGAAGCTTTCTTT.

In this sample, this clone turned up a few times. The chain uses TRBV2 and TRBJ2-7; TRBD1 or TRBD2 may be the D gene (6 bases each). With 7 bases removed from V and 3 bases from J, the gap between germline ends came to 10 bases. The CDR3 sequence is 12 residues long. The germline CDR1 and CDR2 sequences are SNHLY and FYNNEI. CDR3 residues: CASIEGGYEQYF. The CDR3 DNA is TGTGCCAGCATCGAGGGGGGCTACGAGCAGTACTTC.